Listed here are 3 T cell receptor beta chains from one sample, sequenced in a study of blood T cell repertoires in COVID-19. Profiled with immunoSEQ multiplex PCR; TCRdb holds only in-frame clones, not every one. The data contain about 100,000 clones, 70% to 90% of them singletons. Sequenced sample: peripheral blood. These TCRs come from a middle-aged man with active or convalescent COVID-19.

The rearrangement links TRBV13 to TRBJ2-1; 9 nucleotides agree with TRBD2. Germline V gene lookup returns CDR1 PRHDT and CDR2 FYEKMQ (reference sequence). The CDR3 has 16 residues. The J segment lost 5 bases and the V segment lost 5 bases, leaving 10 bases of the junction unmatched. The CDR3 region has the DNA TGTGCCAGCAGCAAGGCAGGGGAGCGGGAGGACAATGAGCAGTTCTTC. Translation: CASSKAGEREDNEQFF.

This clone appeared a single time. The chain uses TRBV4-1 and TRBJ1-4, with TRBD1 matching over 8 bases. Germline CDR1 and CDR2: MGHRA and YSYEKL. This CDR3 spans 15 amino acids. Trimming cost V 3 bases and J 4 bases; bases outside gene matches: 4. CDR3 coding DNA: TGCGCCAGCAGCCATTGGACAGGGCTTAATGAAAAACTGTTTTTT. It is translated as CASSHWTGLNEKLFF.

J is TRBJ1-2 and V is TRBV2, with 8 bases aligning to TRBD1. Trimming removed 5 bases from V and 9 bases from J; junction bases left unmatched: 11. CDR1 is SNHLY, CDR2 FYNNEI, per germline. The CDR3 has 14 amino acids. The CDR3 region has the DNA TGTGCCAGCAGTCCCCACTCCGGACAGGGAAGCTACACCTTC. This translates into CASSPHSGQGSYTF.